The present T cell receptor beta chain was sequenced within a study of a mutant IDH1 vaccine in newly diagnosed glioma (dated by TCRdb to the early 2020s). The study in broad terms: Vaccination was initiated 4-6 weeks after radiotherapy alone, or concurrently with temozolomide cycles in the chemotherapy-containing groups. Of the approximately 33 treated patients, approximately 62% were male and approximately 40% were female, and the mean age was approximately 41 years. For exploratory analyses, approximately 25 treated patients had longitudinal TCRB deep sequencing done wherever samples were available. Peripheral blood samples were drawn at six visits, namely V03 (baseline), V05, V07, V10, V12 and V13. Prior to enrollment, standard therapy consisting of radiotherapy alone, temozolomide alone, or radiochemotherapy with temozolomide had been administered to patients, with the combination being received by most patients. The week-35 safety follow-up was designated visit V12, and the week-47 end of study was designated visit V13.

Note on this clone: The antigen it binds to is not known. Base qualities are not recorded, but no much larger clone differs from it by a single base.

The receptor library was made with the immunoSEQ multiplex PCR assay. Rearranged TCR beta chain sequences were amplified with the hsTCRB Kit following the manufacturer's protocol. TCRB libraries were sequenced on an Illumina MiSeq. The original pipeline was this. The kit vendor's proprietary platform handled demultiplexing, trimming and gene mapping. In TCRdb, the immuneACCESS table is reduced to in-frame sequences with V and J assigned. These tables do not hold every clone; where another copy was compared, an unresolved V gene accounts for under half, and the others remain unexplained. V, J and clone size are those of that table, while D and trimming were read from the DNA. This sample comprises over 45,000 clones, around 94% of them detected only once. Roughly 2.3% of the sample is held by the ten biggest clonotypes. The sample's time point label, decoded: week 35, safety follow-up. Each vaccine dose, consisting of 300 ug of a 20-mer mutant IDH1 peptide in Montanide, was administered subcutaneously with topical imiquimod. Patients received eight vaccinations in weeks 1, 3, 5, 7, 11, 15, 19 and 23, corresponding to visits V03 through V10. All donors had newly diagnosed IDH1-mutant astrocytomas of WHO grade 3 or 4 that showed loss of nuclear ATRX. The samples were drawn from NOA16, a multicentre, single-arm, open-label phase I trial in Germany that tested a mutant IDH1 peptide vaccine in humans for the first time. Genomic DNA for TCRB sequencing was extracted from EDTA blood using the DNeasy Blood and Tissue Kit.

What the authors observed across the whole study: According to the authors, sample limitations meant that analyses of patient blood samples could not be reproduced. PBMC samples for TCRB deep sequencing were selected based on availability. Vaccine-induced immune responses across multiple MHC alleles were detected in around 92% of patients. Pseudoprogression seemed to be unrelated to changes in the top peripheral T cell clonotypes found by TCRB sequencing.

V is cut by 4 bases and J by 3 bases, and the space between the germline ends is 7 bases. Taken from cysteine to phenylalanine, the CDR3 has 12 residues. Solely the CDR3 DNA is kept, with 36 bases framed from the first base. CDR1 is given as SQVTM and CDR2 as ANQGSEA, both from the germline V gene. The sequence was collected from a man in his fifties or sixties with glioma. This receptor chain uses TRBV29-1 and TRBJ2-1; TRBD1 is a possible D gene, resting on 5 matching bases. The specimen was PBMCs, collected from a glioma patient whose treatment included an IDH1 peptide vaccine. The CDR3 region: CSVVGDYNEQFF. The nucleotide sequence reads TGCAGCGTTGTAGGGGACTACAATGAGCAGTTCTTC.